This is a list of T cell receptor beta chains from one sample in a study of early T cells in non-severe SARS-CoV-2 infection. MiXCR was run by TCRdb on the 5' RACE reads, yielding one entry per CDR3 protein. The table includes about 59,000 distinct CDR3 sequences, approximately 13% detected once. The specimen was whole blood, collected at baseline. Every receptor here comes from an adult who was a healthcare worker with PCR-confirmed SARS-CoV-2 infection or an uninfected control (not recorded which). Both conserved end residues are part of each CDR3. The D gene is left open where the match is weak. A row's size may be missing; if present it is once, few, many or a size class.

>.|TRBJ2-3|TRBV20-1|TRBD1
TGCAGTGCAAGCTTACAGGGGGCGCGAAGCGATACGCAGTATTTT
CSASLQGARSDTQYF
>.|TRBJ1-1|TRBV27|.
TGTGCCAGCAGTTTCCTTACGCGGAGCACTGAAGCTTTCTTT
CASSFLTRSTEAFF
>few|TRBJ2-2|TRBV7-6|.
TGTGCCAGCAGTCCGACAGCCCAGAACACCGGGGAGCTGTTTTTT
CASSPTAQNTGELFF
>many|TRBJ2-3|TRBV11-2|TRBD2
TGTGCCAGCAGCCGGACTAGCGGGGGCCTGAGCACAGATACGCAGTATTTT
CASSRTSGGLSTDTQYF
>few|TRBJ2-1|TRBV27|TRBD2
TGTGCCAGCAGCAAGGGGGGCGGGCTAGCGGGAGTTAATGAGCAGTTCTTC
CASSKGGGLAGVNEQFF
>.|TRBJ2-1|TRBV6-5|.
TGTGCCAGCAGTTACGGGGCCACCAATGAACAGTTCTTC
CASSYGATNEQFF
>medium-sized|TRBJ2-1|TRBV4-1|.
TGCGCCAGCAGCCAAGGGGAAGGCGGTGAGCAGTTCTTC
CASSQGEGGEQFF
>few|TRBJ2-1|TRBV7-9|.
TGTGCCAGCAGCTTCCAGGCCTCCTACAATGAGCAGTTCTTC
CASSFQASYNEQFF
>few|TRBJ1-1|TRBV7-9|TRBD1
TGTGCCAGCAGCACCAGACAGGGTCCCACTGAAGCTTTCTTT
CASSTRQGPTEAFF
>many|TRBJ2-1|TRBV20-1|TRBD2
TGCATCCCCTCCGGGCCTAGCGGAAGGAATGAGCAGTTCTTC
CIPSGPSGRNEQFF
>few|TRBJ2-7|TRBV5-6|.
TGTGCCAGCAGTCGCATCTACGAGCAGTACTTC
CASSRIYEQYF
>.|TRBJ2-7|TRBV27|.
TGTGCCAGCAGCTCCACCCCGTACGAGCAGTACTTC
CASSSTPYEQYF
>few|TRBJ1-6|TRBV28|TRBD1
TGTGCCAGCAGTCTCGGACAGGGGGCGAATTCACCCCTCCACTTT
CASSLGQGANSPLHF
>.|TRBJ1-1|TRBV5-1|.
TGCGCCAGCAGCTTGAACAGTGTGAACACTGAAGCTTTCTTT
CASSLNSVNTEAFF
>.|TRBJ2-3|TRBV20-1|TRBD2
TGCAGTGCTAGTTCGGGGGGGCAGTATTTT
CSASSGGQYF
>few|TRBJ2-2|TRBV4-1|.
TGCGCCAGCAGCCAAAGGCCACCGAACACCGGGGAGCTGTTTTTT
CASSQRPPNTGELFF
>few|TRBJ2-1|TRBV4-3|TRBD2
TGCGCCAGCAGCCAAGATCTAGCGGTCTCCTACAATGAGCAGTTCTTC
CASSQDLAVSYNEQFF
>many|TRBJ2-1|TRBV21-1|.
TGTGCCAGCAGCACGGAGATGCCGGGACTAGCGGGAGGGGAGGATGAGCAGTTCTTC
CASSTEMPGLAGGEDEQFF
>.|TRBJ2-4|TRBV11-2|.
TGTGCCAGCAGCTTAACCAAAAACATTCAGTACTTC
CASSLTKNIQYF
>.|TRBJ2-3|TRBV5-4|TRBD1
TGTGCCAGCAGCCTGGGACAGGGTGAAACAGATACGCAGTATTTT
CASSLGQGETDTQYF
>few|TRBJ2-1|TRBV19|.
TGTGCCAGTAGTATAGTGTCGGGGGCCGAGGACAATGAGCAGTTCTTC
CASSIVSGAEDNEQFF
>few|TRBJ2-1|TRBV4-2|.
TGTGCCAGCAGCGGAGATGTAGGAGCGGTCTCCTACAATGAGCAGTTCTTC
CASSGDVGAVSYNEQFF
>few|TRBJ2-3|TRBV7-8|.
TGTGCCAGCAGCAGAGAACCCACAGATACGCAGTATTTT
CASSREPTDTQYF
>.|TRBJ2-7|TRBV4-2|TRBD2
TGTGCCAGCAGCCACCCCTACACCGGGACTAGCGGGAGTGGGGAGCAGTACTTC
CASSHPYTGTSGSGEQYF
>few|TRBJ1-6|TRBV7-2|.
TGTGCCAGCAGCTTGGGGCTGGGAAAGAATTCACCCCTCCACTTT
CASSLGLGKNSPLHF
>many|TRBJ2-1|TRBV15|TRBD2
TGTGCCACCAGCAGAGATAGCGGGACCTACAATGAGCAGTTCTTC
CATSRDSGTYNEQFF
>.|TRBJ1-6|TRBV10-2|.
TGCGCCAGCAGTGAGTCGACTCGAAGGCCCCTCCACTTT
CASSESTRRPLHF
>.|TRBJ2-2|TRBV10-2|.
TGCGCCAGCGCCCAAGGAGACACCGGGGAGCTGTTTTTT
CASAQGDTGELFF
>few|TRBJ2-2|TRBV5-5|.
TGTGCCAGCAGGTTTGCCGCCCCGGGGCCCGGGGAGCTGTTTTTT
CASRFAAPGPGELFF
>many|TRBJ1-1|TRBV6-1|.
TGTGCCAGCAGTGAAGAGAGGACCAACACTGAAGCTTTCTTT
CASSEERTNTEAFF
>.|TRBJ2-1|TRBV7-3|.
TGTGCCAGCAGCTTACCCCTTACGGGGGAGCAGTTCTTC
CASSLPLTGEQFF
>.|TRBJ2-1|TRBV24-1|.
TGTGCCACCAGTGATTCCCCGACAACATGGACCACCTACAATGAGCAGTTCTTC
CATSDSPTTWTTYNEQFF
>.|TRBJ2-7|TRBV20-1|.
TGCAGTGCTAGTCTCACCCACGAGCAGTACTTC
CSASLTHEQYF
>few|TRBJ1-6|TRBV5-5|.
TGTGCCAGCAGTCTCAGACTGATCTATAATTCACCCCTCCACTTT
CASSLRLIYNSPLHF
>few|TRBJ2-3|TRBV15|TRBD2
TGTGCCACCAGCAGAGATACCGGCGGGAGTAACGCAGATACGCAGTATTTT
CATSRDTGGSNADTQYF
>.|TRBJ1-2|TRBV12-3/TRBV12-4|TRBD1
TGTGCCAGCAGATTTTCAGGGGGAAATGGCTACACCTTC
CASRFSGGNGYTF
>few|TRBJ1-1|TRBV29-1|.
TGCAGCGTGGCGGTGAGGACTGAAGCTTTCTTT
CSVAVRTEAFF
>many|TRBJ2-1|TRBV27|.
TGTGCCAGCAGTTTAGAGGGGAATGAGCAGTTCTTC
CASSLEGNEQFF
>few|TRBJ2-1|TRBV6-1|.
TGTGCCACTCGGGACTCGCACTACAATGAGCAGTTCTTC
CATRDSHYNEQFF
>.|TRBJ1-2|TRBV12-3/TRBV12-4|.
TGTGCCAGCACCGGAATAGCTTATGGCTACACCTTC
CASTGIAYGYTF
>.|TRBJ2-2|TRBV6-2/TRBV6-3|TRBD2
TGTGCCAGCAGTCATAGCGGGAGGGGCTCCGGGGAGCTGTTTTTT
CASSHSGRGSGELFF
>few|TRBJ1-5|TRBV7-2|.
TGTGCCAGCAGCTTAGTGTGGGGGGCGAGTCAGCCCCAGCATTTT
CASSLVWGASQPQHF
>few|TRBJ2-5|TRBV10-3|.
TGTGCCATCAGTGAGACCCCCTCAGGCCAAGAGACCCAGTACTTC
CAISETPSGQETQYF
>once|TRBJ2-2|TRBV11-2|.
TGTGCCAGCAGCTCCGGGACGGGGAACACCGGGGAGCTGTTTTTT
CASSSGTGNTGELFF